These 5 T cell receptor beta chains were sequenced from one sample in a study of blood T cell repertoires in COVID-19. Libraries were prepared by immunoSEQ multiplex PCR; TCRdb keeps only in-frame clonotypes and omits some of them. Of about 150,000 clones in the sample, roughly nine tenths are singletons; the top ten hold around an eighth. Material: peripheral blood. The receptors shown here come from a man between 18 and 35 years old with COVID-19, enrolled during active disease.

V is TRBV19 and J is TRBJ2-1; no definite D call. The germline CDR1 and CDR2 sequences are LNHDA and SQIVND (reference sequence). V lost 3 bases and J 5 bases, leaving 14 bases between the germline ends. This CDR3 is 15 amino acids long. The CDR3, as DNA: TGTGCCAGTAGTATTAGTCAGGTATCAAACAATGAGCAGTTCTTC. As protein: CASSISQVSNNEQFF.

The rearrangement uses TRBV9 and TRBJ1-1; TRBD1 agrees at 8 bases. The CDR3 runs 17 residues. V lost 3 bases and J lost 4; bases outside the gene matches: 14. Germline CDR1 reads SGDLS; CDR2 reads YYNGEE. CDR3 bases: TGTGCCAGCAGCGCTGACAGGGGTCGTGATGATGGCACTGAAGCTTTCTTT. Protein product: CASSADRGRDDGTEAFF.

This chain uses TRBV11-2 with TRBJ2-5; the match to TRBD2 covers 13 bases. Germline V gene lookup returns CDR1 SGHAT and CDR2 FQNNGV. This CDR3 spans 15 amino acids. The J segment lost 5 bases and the V segment lost 6 bases, leaving 6 bases of the junction unmatched. This CDR3 reads CASSILAGGRETQYF. DNA for the CDR3: TGTGCCAGCAGTATACTAGCGGGAGGGAGGGAGACCCAGTACTTC.

The chain employs TRBV5-1 and TRBJ1-1, with a possible D match to TRBD1 (5 bases). Germline CDR1 SGHRS, CDR2 YFSETQ. This CDR3 spans 13 amino acids. Trimming took 0 bases from V and 4 from J, leaving 7 bases between them. CDR3 nucleotides: TGCGCCAGCAGCTTGGAGGGGATCACTGAAGCTTTCTTT. This codes for CASSLEGITEAFF.

The chain recombines TRBV18 with TRBJ2-6; 7 bases align to TRBD1. CDR1 and CDR2 (germline): KGHSH, LQKENI. V gave up 3 bases and J gave up 0 bases; unmatched junction bases: 5. There are 17 residues in the CDR3. CDR3 sequence: CASSPTGPYSGANVLTF. The CDR3 nucleotides read TGTGCCAGCTCACCGACAGGGCCCTACTCTGGGGCCAACGTCCTGACTTTC.